The 24 T cell receptor beta chains listed next were all sequenced from one sample in a study of Tregs in tolerant kidney transplant recipients. TCRdb's copy holds only in-frame clones and misses some; the assay was immunoSEQ multiplex PCR. The sample consists of tens of thousands of clones, 98% of them appearing once. Sequenced here: Tregs from blood, sampled before the transplant. The source is a human donor who received a combined kidney and bone marrow transplant.

V gene TRBV2 combines with J gene TRBJ2-1, with a tentative D call TRBD2 (5 bases). CDR1 is SNHLY, CDR2 FYNNEI, per germline. V was cut by 3 bases and J by 0 bases, with 12 bases left in between. The CDR3 loop spans 16 amino acids. CDR3 sequence reads: CASSDPSGSSYNEQFF. The CDR3 DNA sequence: TGTGCCAGCAGTGATCCCAGCGGTAGCTCCTACAATGAGCAGTTCTTC.

The chain uses TRBV6-5 and TRBJ2-5, with 7 bases matching TRBD1. Germline CDR1 is MNHEY and CDR2 is SVGAGI. The ends lost 0 bases at V and 5 bases at J; junction bases unmatched: 6. The CDR3 totals 15 residues. CDR3 residues: CASSYSRQGTETQYF. The CDR3 nucleotides are TGTGCCAGCAGTTACTCGAGACAGGGAACCGAGACCCAGTACTTC.

This rearrangement joins TRBV4-2 to TRBJ2-3; D possibly corresponds to TRBD2 (5 bases). CDR3 length equals 15 residues. Germline V gene lookup returns CDR1 LGHNA and CDR2 YNFKEQ. The V and J ends lost 4 bases and 4 bases respectively, with 15 bases between them. This chain's CDR3 is CASSRESRVADTQYF. DNA for the CDR3: TGTGCCAGCAGCCGGGAGTCTCGGGTGGCAGATACGCAGTATTTT.

The chain uses TRBV4-1 and TRBJ1-2; 7 nucleotides match TRBD1. The V gene end was trimmed by 1 base and the J gene end by 4 bases; junction bases not matched to a gene: 6. Per the germline V gene, CDR1 is MGHRA and CDR2 is YSYEKL. The CDR3 is made up of 15 amino acids. CDR3 protein: CASSQGQGQTYGYTF. The CDR3 region has the DNA TGCGCCAGCAGCCAAGGACAGGGACAAACCTATGGCTACACCTTC.

The V and J genes are TRBV28 and TRBJ2-5; 7 bases map to TRBD2. V shed 6 bases and J 2 bases; nucleotides not matched to a gene: 9. The V gene's germline CDR1 is MDHEN and CDR2 SYDVKM. This CDR3 contains 15 residues. CDR3 sequence (DNA): TGTGCCAGCAGCCGACCTGGGGACTATCAAGAGACCCAGTACTTC. Its translation is CASSRPGDYQETQYF.

This chain connects TRBV5-1 to TRBJ2-3; D may be TRBD1 (6 bases). This CDR3 contains 16 residues. Germline CDR1 and CDR2: SGHRS and YFSETQ. V lost 2 bases to trimming and J lost 3 bases, with 16 bases between them. The CDR3 here is CASSLWTAGLTDTQYF. The CDR3 DNA sequence: TGCGCCAGCAGCTTATGGACAGCAGGATTAACAGATACGCAGTATTTT.

The rearrangement joins TRBV7-3 to TRBJ2-5; tentative D call: TRBD2 (5 bases). Trimming pared 5 bases from V and 5 bases from J, leaving 12 bases between. This CDR3 spans 13 amino acids. Germline V lookup: CDR1 SGHTA, CDR2 FQGTGA. CDR3 region: CASSRTGSETQYF. The CDR3 DNA reads as TGTGCCAGCAGCCGTACGGGGTCGGAGACCCAGTACTTC.

The V call is TRBV21-1, the J call TRBJ2-5; TRBD1, as called in the table, went unchecked against the DNA. TRBV21-1 is a known pseudogene. The CDR3 contains 16 residues. The CDR3 nucleotides are TGTGCCAGCAGCTCTCGGGACAGGGGATACCAAGAGACCCAGTACTTC. Protein: CASSSRDRGYQETQYF.

CDR3 region: CAISEVTSSSYNEQFF. The CDR3 nucleotides are TGTGCCATCAGTGAGGTGACTTCCAGCTCCTACAATGAGCAGTTCTTC. The J gene is TRBJ2-1, the V gene TRBV10-3; no definite D call. V was pared by 2 bases and J by 0 bases, with 11 bases between. CDR3 length: 16 amino acids. Germline loops: CDR1 ENHRY, CDR2 SYGVKD.

The chain links TRBV4-2 to TRBJ1-6, with 11 positions matching TRBD1. CDR3 length: 20 amino acids. After removal of 0 bases from V and 1 base from J, the junction contained 8 bases not matched to a gene. Germline-derived CDR1 and CDR2 are LGHNA and YNFKEQ. CDR3 protein: CASSQDGDRGVISYNSPLHF. The CDR3 DNA follows: TGTGCCAGCAGCCAAGACGGGGACAGGGGGGTCATTTCCTATAATTCACCCCTCCACTTT.

V gene TRBV18 combines with J gene TRBJ2-7; TRBD2 matches 7 bases. The germline gives CDR1 KGHSH, CDR2 LQKENI. Unmatched junction bases numbered 10, after V lost 6 bases and J lost 5 bases. There are 14 residues in the CDR3. CDR3 amino acids: CASSPSPGGHEQYF. CDR3 in DNA: TGTGCCAGCTCTCCTAGCCCGGGAGGCCACGAGCAGTACTTC. Looking up the rest from reference TRBV18 and TRBJ2-7 gives the full variable domain: NAGVMQNPRHLVRRRGQEARLRCSPMKGHSHVYWYRQLPEEGLKFMVYLQKENIIDESGMPKERFSAEFPKEGPSILRIQQVVRGDSAAYFCASSPSPGGHEQYFGPGTRLTVT.

The sample holds one count of this clone. The rearrangement joins TRBV7-9 to TRBJ2-1, with 9 positions matching TRBD1. V lost 4 bases, J lost 3 bases, and 13 bases stayed unmatched. Germline V gene lookup returns CDR1 SEHNR and CDR2 FQNEAQ (reference sequence). This CDR3 contains 18 residues. In DNA, the CDR3 is TGTGCCAGCAGCTCCATCATCCCCACGACAGGGGGCTACAATGAGCAGTTCTTC. Its translation is CASSSIIPTTGGYNEQFF.

The chain recombines TRBV5-5 with TRBJ2-7; maybe TRBD1 (6 bases). The CDR3 length is 16 residues. Germline assignment: CDR1 SGHKS and CDR2 YYEKEE (reference sequence). Trimming took 1 base from V and 2 from J, leaving 16 bases between them. CDR3 nucleotides: TGTGCCAGCAGCTTGTTCAGCCCCAGGGGAACCTACGAGCAGTACTTC. Residues: CASSLFSPRGTYEQYF.

V and J are TRBV6-1 and TRBJ2-5, with 9 bases that match TRBD1. The CDR3 covers 13 residues. CDR1 is MNHNS and CDR2 is SASEGT in the germline V gene. The V gene end was trimmed by 5 bases and the J gene end by 4 bases; junction bases not matched to a gene: 2. Written as DNA, the CDR3 is TGTGCCAGCAGTCGGACAGGGGCAGAGACCCAGTACTTC. Its protein is CASSRTGAETQYF.

J is TRBJ2-7 and V is TRBV4-2, with 15 bases matching TRBD2. V lost 4 bases and J lost 5; bases outside the gene matches: 6. The CDR3 has 16 residues. Per the germline V gene, CDR1 is LGHNA and CDR2 is YNFKEQ. The DNA for the CDR3 is TGTGCCAGCAGCCGTGGACTAGCGGGAGGGCCAGACGAGCAGTACTTC. Amino acid sequence: CASSRGLAGGPDEQYF.

V is TRBV11-3 and J is TRBJ2-7, with TRBD2 matching 12 bases. The CDR3 is 16 residues long. V lost 3 bases and J lost 3; bases outside the gene matches: 6. Looked up from germline, CDR1 is SGHNT and CDR2 is YENEEA. The CDR3 protein is CASSFRGLAGYYEQYF. DNA of the CDR3: TGTGCCAGCAGCTTCAGAGGACTAGCGGGGTACTACGAGCAGTACTTC.

The chain links TRBV2 to TRBJ1-2, with 8 bases lining up with TRBD1. This CDR3 is 14 amino acids long. Germline assignment: CDR1 SNHLY and CDR2 FYNNEI. The V segment lost 7 bases and the J segment 4 bases; nucleotides outside the gene matches: 8. The CDR3 loop reads CASTIDRGVYGYTF. The CDR3 DNA reads TGTGCCAGCACCATAGACAGGGGAGTCTATGGCTACACCTTC.

The V gene is TRBV2, the J gene TRBJ1-5, with 10 bases lining up with TRBD1. CDR3 length: 15 amino acids. Germline CDR1 and CDR2: SNHLY and FYNNEI. Trimming cost V 5 bases and J 2 bases; bases outside gene matches: 3. The CDR3 sequence: CASSRTGGGNQPQHF. DNA for the CDR3: TGTGCCAGCAGTCGGACAGGGGGAGGCAATCAGCCCCAGCATTTT.

A remark on this clone: An end of the junction does not agree with germline; a read error may underlie this. This CDR3 is CASSLDGNTDTQYF. The DNA of the CDR3 is TGTGCCAGCAGCCTAGACGGGAACACAGATACGCAGTATTTT. The chain is built from TRBV11-3 and TRBJ2-3; D is possibly TRBD2 (5 bases). This CDR3 contains 14 residues. Looked up from germline, CDR1 is SGHNT and CDR2 is YENEEA.

This clone showed up just once. The chain combines TRBV10-3 with TRBJ2-7, with no clear D. Trimming removed 0 bases from V and 4 bases from J, with 7 bases in between. There are 13 residues in the CDR3. In germline, CDR1 is ENHRY, CDR2 SYGVKD. For the CDR3, the DNA is TGTGCCATCAGTGAGTCTGTCCCTTACGAGCAGTACTTC. Protein product: CAISESVPYEQYF.

The rearrangement links TRBV7-8 to TRBJ2-2; tentatively, D is TRBD1 (6 bases). The CDR3 extends over 18 amino acids. Germline CDR1 reads SGHVS; CDR2 reads FQNEAQ. Trimming left V 4 bases short and J 7 bases short, with 25 bases between. The CDR3 protein is CASSSRQGWYEVSGELFF. DNA of the CDR3: TGTGCCAGCAGCTCGAGGCAGGGGTGGTATGAAGTGAGCGGGGAGCTGTTTTTT. The whole variable domain, remainder taken from reference TRBV7-8 and TRBJ2-2, is GAGVSQSPRYKVAKRGQDVALRCDPISGHVSLFWYQQALGQGPEFLTYFQNEAQLDKSGLPSDRFFAERPEGSVSTLKIQRTQQEDSAVYLCASSSRQGWYEVSGELFFGEGSRLTVL.

This chain joins TRBV11-3 and TRBJ2-7, with D possibly being TRBD1 (6 bases). Germline-derived CDR1 and CDR2 are SGHNT and YENEEA. CDR3 length: 14 amino acids. The V gene lost 1 base and the J gene lost 5 bases, with 12 bases spanning the gap. The CDR3 DNA reads as TGTGCCAGCAGCTTAGTCCAGGGGAACGACGAGCAGTACTTC. As protein: CASSLVQGNDEQYF.

The CDR3 DNA follows: TGTGCCACCAGCAGAGATAGCCAGGGCCCTTACGCGCCCCAGCATTTT. The encoded protein is CATSRDSQGPYAPQHF. The chain joins TRBV15 to TRBJ1-5, with D maybe TRBD1 (5 bases). V lost 0 bases and J 9 bases, leaving 18 bases between the germline ends. Germline V gives CDR1 LNHNV, CDR2 YYDKDF (reference sequence). The CDR3 has 16 amino acids. The variable domain in full, completed from reference TRBV15 and TRBJ1-5, reads DAMVIQNPRYQVTQFGKPVTLSCSQTLNHNVMYWYQQKSSQAPKLLFHYYDKDFNNEADTPDNFQSRRPNTSFCFLDIRSPGLGDTAMYLCATSRDSQGPYAPQHFGDGTRLSIL.

The genes are TRBV6-5 and TRBJ1-2, with 10 bases matching TRBD1. This CDR3 is built from 16 residues. Germline loops: CDR1 MNHEY, CDR2 SVGAGI. Losses at the gene ends were 2 bases for V and 3 bases for J; bases not matched to a gene: 6. The CDR3 sequence is CASSYGRDRGHYGYTF. In DNA form, the CDR3 reads TGTGCCAGCAGTTACGGGAGGGACAGGGGCCACTATGGCTACACCTTC.